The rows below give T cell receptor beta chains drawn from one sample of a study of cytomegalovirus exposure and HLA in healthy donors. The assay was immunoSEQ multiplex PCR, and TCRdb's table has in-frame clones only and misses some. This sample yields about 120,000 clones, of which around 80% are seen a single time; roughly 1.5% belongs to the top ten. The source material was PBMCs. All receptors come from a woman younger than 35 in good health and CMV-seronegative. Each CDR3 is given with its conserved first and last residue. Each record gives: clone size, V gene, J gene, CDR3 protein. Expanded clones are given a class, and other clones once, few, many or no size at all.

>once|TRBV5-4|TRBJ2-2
CASSSPEGARLGELFF
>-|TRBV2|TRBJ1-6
CASRTGTVNSPLHF
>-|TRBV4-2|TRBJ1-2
CASSQGDRGYNYGYTF
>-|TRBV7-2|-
CASSGPGQGFYEQYF
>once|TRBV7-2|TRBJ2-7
CASSRDRTYGQYF
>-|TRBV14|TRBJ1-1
CASSLGQVTEAFF
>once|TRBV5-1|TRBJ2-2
CASSFSTSAGELFF
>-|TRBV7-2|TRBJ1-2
CASSFEGVKGYTF
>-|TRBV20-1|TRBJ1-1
CSAIQNTEAFF
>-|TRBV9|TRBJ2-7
CASSPYGTGASHEQYF
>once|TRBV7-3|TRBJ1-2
CATDRGGLYGYTF
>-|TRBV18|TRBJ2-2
CASSPPGQEGTGELFF
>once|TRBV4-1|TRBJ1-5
CASSPESYSNQPQHF
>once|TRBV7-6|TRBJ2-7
CASSLEGPSLDEQYF
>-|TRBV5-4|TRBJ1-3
CASSLVGATGNTIYF
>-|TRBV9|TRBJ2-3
CASSVGQGGITDTQYF
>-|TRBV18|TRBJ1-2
CASSARDRANYGYTF
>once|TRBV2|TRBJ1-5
CASSGQGGNQPQHF
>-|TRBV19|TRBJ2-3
CASRPTGRTDTQYF
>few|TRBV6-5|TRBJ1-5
CASSYGTGKEPQHF
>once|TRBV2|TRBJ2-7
CASSVGLAGAYEQYF
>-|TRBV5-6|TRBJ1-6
CASSLAAGFYSPLHF
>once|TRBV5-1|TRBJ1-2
CASSPTANYGYTF
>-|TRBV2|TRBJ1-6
CASSGGGSYNSPLHF
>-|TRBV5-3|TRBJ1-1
CARSWGRCGSNTEAFF
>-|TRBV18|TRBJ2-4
CASSPTWDSGGIQYF
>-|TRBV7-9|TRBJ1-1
CASSLTSDNTEAFF
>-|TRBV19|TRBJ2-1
CASEGNEQFF
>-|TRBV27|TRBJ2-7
CASSAGWSEQYF
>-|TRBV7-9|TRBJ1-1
CASSNAMGHTEAFF
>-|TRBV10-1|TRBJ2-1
CASRGSAYNEQFF
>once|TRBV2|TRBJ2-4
CATWWVSKNSQYF
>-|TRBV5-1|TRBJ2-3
CASSPQGTSQAADTQYF
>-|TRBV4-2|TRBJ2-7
CASSQDLGAAYEQYF
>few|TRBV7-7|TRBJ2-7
CASSPLGGEWGEQYF
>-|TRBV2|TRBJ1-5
CASLGTTGGFNQPQHF
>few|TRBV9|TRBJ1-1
CASSVGTAGNTEAFF
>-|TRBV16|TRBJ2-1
CASSLADEQFF
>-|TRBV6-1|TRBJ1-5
CASSRANQPQHF
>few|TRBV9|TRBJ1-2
CASSGTEHYYYGYTF
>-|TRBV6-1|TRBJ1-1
CASSSRDRAAEAFF
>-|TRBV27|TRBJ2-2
CASNRGGTSANTGELFF
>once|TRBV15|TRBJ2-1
CATSRDRTSGRNEQFF
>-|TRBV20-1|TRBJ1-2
CSATNKGGYAF
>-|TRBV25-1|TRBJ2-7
CASQGTGPEQYF
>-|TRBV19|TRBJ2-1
CASSIVLRAHEQFF
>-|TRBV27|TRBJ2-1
CASSSGRAHEQFF
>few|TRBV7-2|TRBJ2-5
CASRSYLEETQYF
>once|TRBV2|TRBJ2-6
CASQGQQANGLTF
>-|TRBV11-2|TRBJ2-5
CATSRELAGFGETQYF
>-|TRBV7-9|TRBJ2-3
CASSFRRGGTDTQYF
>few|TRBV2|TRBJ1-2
CASKPPTKIYGYTF
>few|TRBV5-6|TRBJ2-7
CASSLWQVPYEQYF